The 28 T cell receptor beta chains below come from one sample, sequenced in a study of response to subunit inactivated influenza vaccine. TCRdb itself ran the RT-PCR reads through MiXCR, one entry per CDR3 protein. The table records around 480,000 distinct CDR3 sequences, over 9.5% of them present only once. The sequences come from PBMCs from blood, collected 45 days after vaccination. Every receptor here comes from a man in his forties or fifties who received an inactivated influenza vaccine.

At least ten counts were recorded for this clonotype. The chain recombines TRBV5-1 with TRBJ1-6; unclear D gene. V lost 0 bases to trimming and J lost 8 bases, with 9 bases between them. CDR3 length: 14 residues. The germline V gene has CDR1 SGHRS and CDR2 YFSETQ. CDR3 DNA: TGCGCCAGCAGCTTGGATGCAGCGTATTCACCCCTCCACTTT. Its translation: CASSLDAAYSPLHF.

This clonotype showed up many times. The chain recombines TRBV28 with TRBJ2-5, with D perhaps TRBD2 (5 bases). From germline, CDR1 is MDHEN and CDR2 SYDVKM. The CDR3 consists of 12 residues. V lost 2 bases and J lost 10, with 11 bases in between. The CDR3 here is CASSLAGVYQYF. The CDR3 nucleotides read TGTGCCAGCAGTTTAGCGGGCGTTTACCAGTACTTC.

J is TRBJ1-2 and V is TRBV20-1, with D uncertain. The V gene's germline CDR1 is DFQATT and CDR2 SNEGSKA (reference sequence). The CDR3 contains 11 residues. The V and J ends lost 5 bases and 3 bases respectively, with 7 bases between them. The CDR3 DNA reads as TGCAGTGCTTCCACGGACTATGGCTACACCTTC. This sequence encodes CSASTDYGYTF.

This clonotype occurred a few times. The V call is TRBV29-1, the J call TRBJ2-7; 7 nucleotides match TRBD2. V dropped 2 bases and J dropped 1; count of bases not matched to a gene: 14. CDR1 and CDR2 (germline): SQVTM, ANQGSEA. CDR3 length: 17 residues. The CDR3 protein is CSVETPREGTTSYEQYF. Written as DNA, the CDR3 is TGCAGCGTTGAAACCCCAAGGGAGGGTACGACTTCCTACGAGCAGTACTTC.

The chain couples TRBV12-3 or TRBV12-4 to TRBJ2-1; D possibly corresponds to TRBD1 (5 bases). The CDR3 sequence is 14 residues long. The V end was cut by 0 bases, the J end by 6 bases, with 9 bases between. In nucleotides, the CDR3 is TGTGCCAGCAGTTTAGCCCCAGGGCTCAATGAGCAGTTCTTC. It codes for CASSLAPGLNEQFF.

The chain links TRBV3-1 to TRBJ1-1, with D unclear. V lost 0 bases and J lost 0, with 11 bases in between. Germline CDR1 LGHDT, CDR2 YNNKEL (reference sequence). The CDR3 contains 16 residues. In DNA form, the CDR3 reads TGTGCCAGCAGCCAAGATACGGCGATCATGAACACTGAAGCTTTCTTT. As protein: CASSQDTAIMNTEAFF.

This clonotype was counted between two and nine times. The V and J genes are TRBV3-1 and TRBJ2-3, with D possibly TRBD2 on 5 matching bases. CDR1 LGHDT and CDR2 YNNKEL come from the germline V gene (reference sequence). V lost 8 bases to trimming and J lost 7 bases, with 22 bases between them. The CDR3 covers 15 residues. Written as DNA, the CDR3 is TGTGCCAGCCACGGACTGGGAGAAAACAAAAATACGCAGTATTTT. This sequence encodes CASHGLGENKNTQYF.

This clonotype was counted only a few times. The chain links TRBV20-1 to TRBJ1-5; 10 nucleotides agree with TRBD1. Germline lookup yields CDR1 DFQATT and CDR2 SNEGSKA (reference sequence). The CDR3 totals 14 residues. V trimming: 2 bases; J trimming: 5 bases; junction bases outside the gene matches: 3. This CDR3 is CSARLGTGDQPQHF. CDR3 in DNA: TGCAGTGCTAGACTGGGGACAGGGGATCAGCCCCAGCATTTT.

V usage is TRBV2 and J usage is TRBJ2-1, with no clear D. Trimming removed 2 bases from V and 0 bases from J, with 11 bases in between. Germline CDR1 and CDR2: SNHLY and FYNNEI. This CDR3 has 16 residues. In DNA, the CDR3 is TGTGCCAGCAGTGAATATGGCTCTTCCTCCTACAATGAGCAGTTCTTC. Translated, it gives CASSEYGSSSYNEQFF.

CDR3 DNA sequence: TGTGCCAGCAGCTTAGCGTCAGTGGGCAACTACAATGAGCAGTTCTTC. Translation gives CASSLASVGNYNEQFF. The chain employs TRBV7-2 and TRBJ2-1, with unresolved D. V was clipped by 0 bases and J by 3 bases, with 12 bases between them. The V gene's germline CDR1 is SGHTA and CDR2 FQGNSA. The CDR3 spans 16 residues.

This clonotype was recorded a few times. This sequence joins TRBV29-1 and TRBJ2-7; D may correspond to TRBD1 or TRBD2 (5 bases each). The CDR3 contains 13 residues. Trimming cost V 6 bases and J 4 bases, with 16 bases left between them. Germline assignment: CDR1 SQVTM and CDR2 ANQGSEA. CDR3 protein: CSVRGVQVYEQYF. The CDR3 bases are TGCAGCGTGAGAGGGGTACAGGTTTACGAGCAGTACTTC.

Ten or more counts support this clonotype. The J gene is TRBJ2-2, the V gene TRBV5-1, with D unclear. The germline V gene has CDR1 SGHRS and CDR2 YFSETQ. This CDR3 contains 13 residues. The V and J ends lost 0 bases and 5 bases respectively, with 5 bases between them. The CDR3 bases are TGCGCCAGCAGCTTGGGAGAAACCGGGGAGCTGTTTTTT. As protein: CASSLGETGELFF.

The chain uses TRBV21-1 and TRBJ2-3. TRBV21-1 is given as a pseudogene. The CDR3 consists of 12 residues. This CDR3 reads CASSPKRGTQYF. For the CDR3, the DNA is TGTGCCAGCAGCCCAAAGCGCGGTACGCAGTATTTT.

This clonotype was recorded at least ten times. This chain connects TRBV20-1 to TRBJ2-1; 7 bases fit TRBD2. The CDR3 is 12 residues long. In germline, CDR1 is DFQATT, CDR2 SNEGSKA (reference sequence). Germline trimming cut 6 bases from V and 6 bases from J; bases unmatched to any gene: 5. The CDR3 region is CSASGTVNEQFF. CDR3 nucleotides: TGCAGTGCCAGCGGGACTGTCAATGAGCAGTTCTTC.

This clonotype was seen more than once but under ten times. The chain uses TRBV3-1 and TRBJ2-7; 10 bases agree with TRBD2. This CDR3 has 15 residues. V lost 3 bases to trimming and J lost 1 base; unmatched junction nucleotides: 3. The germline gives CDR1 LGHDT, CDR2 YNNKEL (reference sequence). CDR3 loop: CASSQGLARSYEQYF. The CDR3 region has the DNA TGTGCCAGCAGCCAGGGACTAGCGAGATCCTACGAGCAGTACTTC.

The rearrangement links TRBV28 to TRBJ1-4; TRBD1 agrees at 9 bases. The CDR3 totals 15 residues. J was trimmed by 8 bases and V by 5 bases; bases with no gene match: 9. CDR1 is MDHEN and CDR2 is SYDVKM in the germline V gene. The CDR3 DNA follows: TGTGCCAGCAGTCCCCCACAGGGGGCCAGGGAAAAACTGTTTTTT. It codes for CASSPPQGAREKLFF.

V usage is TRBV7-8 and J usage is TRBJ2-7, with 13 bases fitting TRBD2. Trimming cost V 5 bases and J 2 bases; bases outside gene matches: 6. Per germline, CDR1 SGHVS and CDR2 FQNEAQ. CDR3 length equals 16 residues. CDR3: CASSRGLAGDTYEQYF. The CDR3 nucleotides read TGTGCCAGCAGCCGTGGACTAGCGGGAGACACCTACGAGCAGTACTTC.

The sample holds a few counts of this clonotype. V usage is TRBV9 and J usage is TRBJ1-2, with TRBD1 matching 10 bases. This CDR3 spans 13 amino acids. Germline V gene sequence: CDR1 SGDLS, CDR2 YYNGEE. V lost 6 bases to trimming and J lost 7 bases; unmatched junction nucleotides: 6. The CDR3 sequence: CASTAGQGLGYTF. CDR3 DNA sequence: TGTGCCAGCACGGCGGGACAGGGGCTTGGCTACACCTTC.

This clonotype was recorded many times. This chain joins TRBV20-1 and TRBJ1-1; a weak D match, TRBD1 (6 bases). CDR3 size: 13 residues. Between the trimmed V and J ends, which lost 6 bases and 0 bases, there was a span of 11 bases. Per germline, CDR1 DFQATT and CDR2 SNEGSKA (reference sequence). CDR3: CSAQGHLNTEAFF. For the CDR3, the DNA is TGCAGTGCCCAGGGACATCTGAACACTGAAGCTTTCTTT.

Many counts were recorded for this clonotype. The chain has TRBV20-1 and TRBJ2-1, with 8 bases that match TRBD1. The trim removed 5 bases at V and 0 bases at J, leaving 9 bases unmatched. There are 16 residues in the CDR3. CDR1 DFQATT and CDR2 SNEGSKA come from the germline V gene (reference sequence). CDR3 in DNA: TGCAGTGCTCCAGGACAGGGCCACTACTCCTACAATGAGCAGTTCTTC. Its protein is CSAPGQGHYSYNEQFF.

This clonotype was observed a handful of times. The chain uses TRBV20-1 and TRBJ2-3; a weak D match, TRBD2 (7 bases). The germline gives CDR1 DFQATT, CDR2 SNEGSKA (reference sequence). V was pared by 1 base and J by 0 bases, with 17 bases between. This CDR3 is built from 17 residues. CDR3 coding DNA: TGCAGTGCTAGAGGGGCGCCGGGGGGCTATAGCACAGATACGCAGTATTTT. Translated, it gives CSARGAPGGYSTDTQYF.

In DNA form, the CDR3 reads TGTGCCAGCAGCTTGGAGGGGAGCGGATCCTACAATGAGCAGTTCTTC. Its protein product is CASSLEGSGSYNEQFF. The chain recombines TRBV5-5 with TRBJ2-1; D assignment may be TRBD1 or TRBD2 (5 bases each). Germline V gene lookup returns CDR1 SGHKS and CDR2 YYEKEE (reference sequence). This CDR3 comprises 16 residues. V was cut by 0 bases and J by 1 base, with 11 bases left in between. The full variable domain, completed using reference TRBV5-5 and TRBJ2-1, is DAGVTQSPTHLIKTRGQQVTLRCSPISGHKSVSWYQQVLGQGPQFIFQYYEKEERGRGNFPDRFSARQFPNYSSELNVNALLLGDSALYLCASSLEGSGSYNEQFFGPGTRLTVL.

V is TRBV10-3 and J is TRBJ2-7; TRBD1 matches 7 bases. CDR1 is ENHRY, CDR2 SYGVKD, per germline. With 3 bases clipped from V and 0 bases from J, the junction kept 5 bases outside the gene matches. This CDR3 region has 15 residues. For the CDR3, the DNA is TGTGCCATCAGTGACCTGACAGGGAGCTCCTACGAGCAGTACTTC. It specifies CAISDLTGSSYEQYF.

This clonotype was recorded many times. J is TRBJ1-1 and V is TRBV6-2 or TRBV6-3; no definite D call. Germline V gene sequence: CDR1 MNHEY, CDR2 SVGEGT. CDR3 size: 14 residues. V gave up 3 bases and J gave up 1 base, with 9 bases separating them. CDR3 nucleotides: TGTGCCAGCAGTTATCCCGGATCGAACACTGAAGCTTTCTTT. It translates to CASSYPGSNTEAFF.

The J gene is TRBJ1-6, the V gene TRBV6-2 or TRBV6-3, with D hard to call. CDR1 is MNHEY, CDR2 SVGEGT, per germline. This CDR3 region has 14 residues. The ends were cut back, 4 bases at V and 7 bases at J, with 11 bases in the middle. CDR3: CASSWRRQNSPLHF. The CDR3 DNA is TGTGCCAGCAGTTGGAGGCGGCAAAATTCACCCCTCCACTTT.

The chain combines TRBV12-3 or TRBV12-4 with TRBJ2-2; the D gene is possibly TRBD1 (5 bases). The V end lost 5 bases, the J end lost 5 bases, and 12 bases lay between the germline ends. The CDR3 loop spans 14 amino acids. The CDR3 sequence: CASSPLRETGELFF. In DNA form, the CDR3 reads TGTGCCAGCAGTCCCCTCAGGGAAACCGGGGAGCTGTTTTTT.

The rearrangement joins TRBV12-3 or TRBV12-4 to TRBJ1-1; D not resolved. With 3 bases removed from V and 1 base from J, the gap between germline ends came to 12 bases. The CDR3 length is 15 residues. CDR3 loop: CASSLGSIKNTEAFF. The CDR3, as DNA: TGTGCCAGCAGTTTGGGCTCGATTAAGAACACTGAAGCTTTCTTT.

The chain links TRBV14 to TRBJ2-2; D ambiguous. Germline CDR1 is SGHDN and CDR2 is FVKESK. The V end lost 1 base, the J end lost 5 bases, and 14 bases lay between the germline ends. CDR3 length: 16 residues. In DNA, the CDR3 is TGTGCCAGCAGCCAAGGGTTGGCCACGGGTACCGGGGAGCTGTTTTTT. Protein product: CASSQGLATGTGELFF. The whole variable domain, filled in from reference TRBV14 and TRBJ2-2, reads EAGVTQFPSHSVIEKGQTVTLRCDPISGHDNLYWYRRVMGKEIKFLLHFVKESKQDESGMPNNRFLAERTGGTYSTLKVQPAELEDSGVYFCASSQGLATGTGELFFGEGSRLTVL.